The clone carrying this T cell receptor (beta chain) was detected only a few times. This entry comes from a study of OX40 agonist ivuxolimab in advanced cancers. Overall study context: Ivuxolimab, an antibody acting as an agonist of OX40 (CD134), was used to treat patients.

This table comes from immunoSEQ multiplex PCR, and its TCRdb copy is limited to in-frame clones, with some not included. The sample has 55,000 or so clones; about 86% are singletons. The germline CDR1 and CDR2 sequences are SGHTA and FQGNSA. The CDR3 has 15 amino acids. V gave up 0 bases and J gave up 2 bases, with 11 bases separating them. This material consisted of CD4+ or CD8+ T cells sorted from blood, taken in a trial of the OX40 agonist ivuxolimab. The V gene is TRBV7-2, the J gene TRBJ2-7; the D gene is possibly TRBD1 (5 bases). This clonotype originated in an adult with an advanced solid tumor such as melanoma, head and neck, liver or kidney cancer. The CDR3 DNA reads TGTGCCAGCAGCTTAGCACCCCAAGGGGCCTACGAGCAGTACTTC. It yields the protein CASSLAPQGAYEQYF.